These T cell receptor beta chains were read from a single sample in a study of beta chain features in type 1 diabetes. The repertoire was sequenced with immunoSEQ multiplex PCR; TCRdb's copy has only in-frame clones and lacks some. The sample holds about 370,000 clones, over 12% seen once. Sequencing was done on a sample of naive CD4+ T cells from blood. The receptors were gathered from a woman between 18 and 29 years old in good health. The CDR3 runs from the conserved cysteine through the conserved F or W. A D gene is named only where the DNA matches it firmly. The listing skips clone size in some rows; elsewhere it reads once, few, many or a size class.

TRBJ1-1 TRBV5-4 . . CASSLGPGGTEAFF TGTGCCAGCAGCTTGGGACCGGGTGGCACTGAAGCTTTCTTT
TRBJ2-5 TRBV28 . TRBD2 CASSLFSGREIETQYF TGTGCCAGCAGTTTGTTCAGCGGGAGGGAGATAGAGACCCAGTACTTC
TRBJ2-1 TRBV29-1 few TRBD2 CSVLKPPGLAGPFF TGCAGCGTTCTGAAGCCACCGGGACTAGCGGGACCGTTCTTC
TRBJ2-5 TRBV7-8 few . CASSLRRVAGETQYF TGTGCCAGCAGCTTACGGAGGGTGGCGGGAGAGACCCAGTACTTC
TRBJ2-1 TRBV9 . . CASSVAFRDWGYNEQFF TGTGCCAGCAGCGTAGCTTTCCGGGACTGGGGTTACAATGAGCAGTTCTTC
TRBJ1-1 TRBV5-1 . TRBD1 CASSLAGEGAQGEAFF TGCGCCAGCAGCTTGGCCGGCGAGGGGGCTCAGGGGGAAGCTTTCTTT
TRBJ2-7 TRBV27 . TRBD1 CASSPRTGSYEQYF TGTGCCAGCAGTCCCCGGACAGGCTCCTACGAGCAGTACTTC
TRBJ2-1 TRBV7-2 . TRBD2 CASSTLAGAGNEQFF TGTGCCAGCAGCACCCTAGCGGGAGCGGGTAATGAGCAGTTCTTC
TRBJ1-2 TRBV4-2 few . CASSQRQDHYGYTF TGTGCCAGCAGCCAACGACAGGACCACTATGGCTACACCTTC
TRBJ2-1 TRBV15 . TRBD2 CATSRDPSSSGSYNEQFF TGTGCCACCAGCAGAGATCCCTCTTCTAGCGGGAGTTACAATGAGCAGTTCTTC
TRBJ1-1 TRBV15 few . CATSREEQGEAFF TGTGCCACCAGCAGAGAGGAACAGGGTGAAGCTTTCTTT
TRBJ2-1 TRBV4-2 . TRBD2 CASSQDPSGSSYNEQFF TGTGCCAGCAGCCAAGACCCTAGCGGGAGCTCCTACAATGAGCAGTTCTTC
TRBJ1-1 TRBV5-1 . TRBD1 CASSLVGQGILNTEAFF TGCGCCAGCAGCTTGGTGGGACAGGGAATATTAAACACTGAAGCTTTCTTT
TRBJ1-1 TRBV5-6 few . CASSAGLKGTEAFF TGTGCCAGCAGCGCGGGACTGAAGGGGACTGAAGCTTTCTTT
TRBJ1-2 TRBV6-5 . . CASSYEGKYGYTF TGTGCCAGCAGTTACGAGGGAAAGTATGGCTACACCTTC
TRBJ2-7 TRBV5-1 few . CASSFAGGRAYEQYF TGCGCCAGCAGCTTCGCCGGCGGCAGGGCCTACGAGCAGTACTTC
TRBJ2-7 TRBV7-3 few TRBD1 CASSPRDRVSYEQYF TGTGCCAGCAGCCCTCGGGACAGGGTATCCTACGAGCAGTACTTC
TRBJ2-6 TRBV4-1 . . CASSPLNSGANVLTF TGCGCCAGCAGTCCTCTTAACTCTGGGGCCAACGTCCTGACTTTC
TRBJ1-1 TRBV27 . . CASSLFLGREAFF TGTGCCAGCAGTTTATTCTTGGGGAGGGAAGCTTTCTTT
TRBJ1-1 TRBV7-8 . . CASSLVQMNTEAFF TGTGCCAGCAGCCTAGTTCAAATGAACACTGAAGCTTTCTTT
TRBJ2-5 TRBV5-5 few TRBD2 CASSYSPSGETQYF TGTGCCAGCAGCTATTCCCCTAGCGGGGAGACCCAGTACTTC
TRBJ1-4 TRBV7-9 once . CASSSLGGPNEKLFF TGTGCCAGCAGCTCATTAGGGGGTCCTAATGAAAAACTGTTTTTT
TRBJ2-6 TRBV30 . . CAWSALGLGAGANILTF TGTGCCTGGAGTGCCCTCGGTTTGGGGGCCGGGGCCAACATCCTGACTTTC
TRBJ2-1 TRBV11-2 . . CASSPKDYRPYNEQFF TGTGCCAGCAGCCCCAAGGACTACCGGCCCTACAATGAGCAGTTCTTC
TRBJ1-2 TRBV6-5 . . CASSTGRRVVYGYTF TGTGCCAGCAGTACGGGACGGAGGGTGGTCTATGGCTACACCTTC
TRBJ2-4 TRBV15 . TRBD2 CATSTRLAGRMVTKNIQYF TGTGCCACCAGCACCCGCTTAGCGGGGAGGATGGTAACCAAAAACATTCAGTACTTC
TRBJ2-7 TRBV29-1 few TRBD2 CAAGRQAAEQYF TGCGCAGCGGGGAGGCAGGCCGCGGAGCAGTACTTC
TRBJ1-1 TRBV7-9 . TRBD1 CASSSPGTGGREAFF TGTGCCAGCAGCTCCCCCGGGACAGGGGGTAGGGAAGCTTTCTTT
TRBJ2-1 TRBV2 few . CASSEPGGAGNEQFF TGTGCCAGCAGTGAACCGGGGGGCGCAGGTAATGAGCAGTTCTTC
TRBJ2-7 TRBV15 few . CATSRSPSSYEQYF TGTGCCACCAGCAGATCCCCGAGCTCCTACGAGCAGTACTTC
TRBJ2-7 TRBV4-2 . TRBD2 CASSQDSAGGRNEQYF TGTGCCAGCAGCCAAGATTCCGCGGGAGGGAGAAACGAGCAGTACTTC
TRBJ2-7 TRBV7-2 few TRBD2 CASSFNRLAGRHEQYF TGTGCCAGCAGCTTCAATAGACTAGCGGGGCGCCACGAGCAGTACTTC
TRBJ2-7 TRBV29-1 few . CSVVWKSDYEQYF TGCAGCGTTGTTTGGAAGAGCGACTACGAGCAGTACTTC
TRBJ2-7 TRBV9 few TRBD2 CASSVGVAGAYEQYF TGTGCCAGCAGCGTAGGTGTAGCGGGAGCCTACGAGCAGTACTTC
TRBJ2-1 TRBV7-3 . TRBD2 CASSLLPSAGGGDDEQFF TGTGCCAGCAGCTTACTCCCCTCGGCGGGAGGGGGGGATGATGAGCAGTTCTTC
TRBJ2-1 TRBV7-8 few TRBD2 CASSPQPPTSGPFYNEQFF TGTGCCAGCAGCCCTCAACCCCCGACTAGCGGACCCTTCTACAATGAGCAGTTCTTC
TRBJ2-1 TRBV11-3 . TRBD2 CASSLAGGPYNEQFF TGTGCCAGCAGCTTAGCGGGAGGGCCGTACAATGAGCAGTTCTTC
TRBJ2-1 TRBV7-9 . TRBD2 CASSFETSGKSNEQFF TGTGCCAGCAGCTTTGAGACTAGCGGGAAAAGCAATGAGCAGTTCTTC
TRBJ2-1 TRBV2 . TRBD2 CASSRILAGDNEQFF TGTGCCAGCAGTAGAATCCTAGCGGGAGACAATGAGCAGTTCTTC
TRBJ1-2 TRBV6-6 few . CASSPPPDSYGYTF TGTGCCAGCAGCCCACCCCCTGACAGTTATGGCTACACCTTC